This T cell receptor (beta chain) derives from a study of cytomegalovirus exposure and HLA in healthy donors. Libraries were prepared by immunoSEQ multiplex PCR; TCRdb keeps only in-frame clonotypes and omits some of them. The table records around 220,000 clones, around four fifths of them present only once. This clone appeared a single time. The receptor was isolated from a young woman in good health and CMV-seropositive. The sample taken for sequencing was PBMCs.

CDR3 loop: CAGQPRTGGSYGYTF. For the CDR3, the DNA is TGTGCCGGCCAACCACGGACGGGCGGGTCATATGGCTACACCTTC. The chain joins TRBV28 to TRBJ1-2, with D hard to call. V lost 11 bases and J 5 bases, leaving 24 bases between the germline ends. This CDR3 is 15 amino acids long. Germline V lookup: CDR1 MDHEN, CDR2 SYDVKM.